This T cell receptor (beta chain) was recovered during a study of CD8+ T cells in alopecia areata (dated by TCRdb to the late 2010s). Describing the broader study: Treated patients were enrolled in an open-label pilot trial of oral tofacitinib, 5 to 10 mg twice daily, for moderate-to-severe alopecia areata. Patients stayed on tofacitinib for 6 to 18 months and then had 6 months of follow-up off drug so that delayed response and recurrence could be assessed. Disease severity in treated patients was measured with the SALT score, which quantifies the percentage of affected scalp surface area. High-throughput TCRbeta sequencing was used to examine T cell clonal expansion in alopecia areata in both the C3H/HeJ mouse model and human patients. In humans, TCRbeta sequencing was performed on scalp tissue and on sorted CD4+ and CD8+ peripheral blood T cells from healthy controls and from patients with patchy or totalis/universalis alopecia areata. Tofacitinib-treated patients had biopsies at baseline and at 4 and 24 weeks of treatment, with a later scalp biopsy in several patients. Scalp clonality was compared among normal scalp (n=4), patchy alopecia areata scalp (n=8), and alopecia totalis/universalis scalp (n=8). RNA was obtained with the PAXgene miRNA kit for fixed scalp, the miRNeasy kit for PBMCs, and the RNeasy kit for mouse skin. TCRbeta CDR3 regions were amplified by immunoSEQ multiplex PCR with 35 Vbeta forward and 13 Jbeta reverse primers. Paper-wide results and their limitations: Unlike mouse skin, which is dominated by gammadelta T cells, normal human skin has resident alphabeta T cells that are also sequenced, and this complicates analysis of the scalp TCR repertoire. Tofacitinib significantly lowered scalp clonality and the number of expanded CD8+ clones among the top 100 scalp clones. The treated cohort was small, with a single nonresponder, so links between baseline CD8+ expansion and response need larger studies. Higher clonality and more expanded CD8+ clones were observed in lesional scalp than in normal scalp, particularly in alopecia totalis/universalis, a finding suggestive of antigenic drive. Many expanded lesional clones were found to persist in scalp and blood during tofacitinib treatment, and relapse after treatment cessation may be partly explained by this persistence. Shared TCR sequences between patients were less evident than in mice, which may be partly attributable to HLA diversity in the patient population.

In its sample, this clone was seen once. It has no known antigen specificity. The sample holds no much larger clone one base away, and base qualities are not on file. Including cysteine and phenylalanine, the CDR3 has 16 amino acids. Only the CDR3 region is kept as DNA, spanning 48 bases read in frame from base 1. The CDR1 and CDR2 encoded by the germline V gene (reference sequence) are MNHEY and SMNVEV. V is reduced by 5 bases and J by 0 bases, leaving a spacing of 11 bases between them. The time point tag for this specimen amounts to: more than 3 weeks on oral tofacitinib. The treatment or condition label for this specimen denotes: oral pan-JAK inhibitor, 5-10 mg twice daily. Peripheral blood and lesional scalp punch biopsies were obtained from patients with alopecia areata. After PBMCs were isolated by density centrifugation and stained for CD3, CD4 and CD8, a FACSAria was used to sort CD4+ and CD8+ T cells.

Receptor libraries were prepared by the immunoSEQ multiplex PCR assay. To provide template for TCR sequencing, every sample had RNA extracted and reverse transcribed into cDNA. SuperScript III was used to make first-strand cDNA, primed with a 2:1 mix of oligo-dT and random hexamers. Amplification bias was assessed with a synthetic immune receptor repertoire, and residual bias was removed computationally. Processing in the source paper ran as follows. Raw reads were preprocessed to remove errors, and CDR3 was defined according to IMGT conventions as the region from the conserved cysteine to phenylalanine. To get clonality, Shannon entropy was normalized by log2 of the number of productive unique TCRs and the result was subtracted from 1. Scalp TCRbeta sequences were cross-referenced with sorted blood CD4 and CD8 repertoires so that the CD4 or CD8 identity of scalp clones could be inferred. Held by TCRdb, this immuneACCESS table contains in-frame sequences only and omits some clones. Under half of the omission traces to an unresolved V gene where checked; the cause of the rest is unknown. V and J calls and clone size are as listed in that table; D and trimming were resolved from the DNA. This sample holds 170,000 or so clones; roughly two thirds were observed only once. Roughly 0.99% of the sample is taken by the ten largest.

This sample comprised CD4+ T cells sorted from blood, obtained at week 4, from a patient treated with tofacitinib. The receptor's source is a human donor with alopecia areata. This receptor chain uses TRBV27 and TRBJ2-6; the D gene lacks a confident call. DNA sequence: TGTGCCAGCAGTCTAATTGGTAGCTCTGGGGCCAACGTCCTGACTTTC. Its translation is CASSLIGSSGANVLTF.